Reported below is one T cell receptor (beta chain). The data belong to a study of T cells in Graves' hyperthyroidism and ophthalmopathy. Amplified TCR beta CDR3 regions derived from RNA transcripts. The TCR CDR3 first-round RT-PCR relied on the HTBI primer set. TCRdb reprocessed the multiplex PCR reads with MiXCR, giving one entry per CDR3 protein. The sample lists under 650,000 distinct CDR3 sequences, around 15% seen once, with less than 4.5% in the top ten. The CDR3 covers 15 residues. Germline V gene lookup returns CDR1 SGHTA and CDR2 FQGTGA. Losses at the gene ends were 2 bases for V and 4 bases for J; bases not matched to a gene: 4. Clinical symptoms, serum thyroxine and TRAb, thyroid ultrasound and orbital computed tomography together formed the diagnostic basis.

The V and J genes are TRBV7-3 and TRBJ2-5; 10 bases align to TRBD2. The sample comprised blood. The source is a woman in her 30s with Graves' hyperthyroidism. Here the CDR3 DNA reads TGTGCCAGCAGCTTACTAGCGGGAGCCCGAGAGACCCAGTACTTC. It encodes CASSLLAGARETQYF.